This T cell receptor (beta chain) was profiled in a study of beta chain features in type 1 diabetes. Study results and caveats: Type 1 diabetes patients had moderately but significantly shorter TCRB CDR3s in all four CD4+ subsets.

Central memory, naive, regulatory and stem cell-like memory CD4+ cells were sorted by CD45RO/CCR7/CD25/CD127/CD95/CD27. CDR3 size: 13 residues. Germline V lookup: CDR1 SQVTM, CDR2 ANQGSEA. Trimming cost V 6 bases and J 5 bases; bases outside gene matches: 5. This clone was counted between two and nine times. The antigen is not known. The study reverse transcribed the entire isolated RNA, so it sequenced expressed TCRB transcripts. Data came from immunoSEQ multiplex PCR; TCRdb stores just in-frame clones and leaves some out. The sample includes about 650,000 clones, roughly an eighth seen only once; the top ten take 0.095% to 0.15%.

This clonotype was sampled from a man aged 25-45 years with type 1 diabetes. Sequencing input: naive CD4+ T cells from blood. This chain connects TRBV29-1 to TRBJ2-5, with 11 bases identical to TRBD1. CDR3 residues: CSVPGQGVETQYF. Here the CDR3 DNA reads TGCAGCGTCCCGGGACAGGGGGTGGAGACCCAGTACTTC.